A selection of T cell receptor beta chains follows, all from one sample in a study of blood T cells in healthy people across ages. Using its own MiXCR run on the 5' RACE reads, TCRdb lists one record per CDR3 protein. This table holds around 1,800,000 distinct CDR3 sequences, around 42% found once. Sequenced sample: blood. The source of these receptors is a human donor in good health. Each CDR3 is given with its conserved first and last residue. Fields, in order: D gene, V gene, clone size, J gene, CDR3 length, CDR3 protein, CDR3 DNA. D genes are given only for firm matches. Some rows have no size entry. The others give once, few or many, or a class for an expanded clone.

.	TRBV5-1	.	TRBJ2-1	11	CASSDGVRWFF	TGCGCCAGCAGCGACGGGGTTCGGTGGTTCTTC
.	TRBV7-7	many	TRBJ2-3	14	CASSLSQDTDTQYF	TGTGCCAGCAGCTTATCCCAAGACACGGATACGCAGTATTTT
.	TRBV4-3	many	TRBJ2-1	17	CASSQEIETSSYNEQFF	TGCGCCAGCAGCCAAGAGATCGAGACAAGCTCCTACAATGAGCAGTTCTTC
TRBD1	TRBV5-1	few	TRBJ1-4	14	CASSLATGDEKLFF	TGCGCCAGCAGCTTGGCCACAGGGGATGAAAAACTGTTTTTT
.	TRBV4-3	.	TRBJ1-2	17	CASSQRGGQAGGYGYTF	TGCGCCAGCAGCCAAAGAGGCGGGCAGGCCGGGGGCTATGGCTACACCTTC
.	TRBV15	.	TRBJ1-2	15	CATSRLDRANYGYTF	TGTGCCACCAGCAGATTAGACAGAGCTAACTATGGCTACACCTTC
.	TRBV29-1	few	TRBJ2-1	12	CSVEDSYNEQFF	TGCAGCGTTGAGGACAGCTACAATGAGCAGTTCTTC
.	TRBV10-3	.	TRBJ1-2	15	CAISESRQNNYGYTF	TGTGCCATCAGTGAGTCGAGGCAGAATAACTATGGCTACACCTTC
.	TRBV29-1	.	TRBJ1-1	14	CSVGREYANTEAFF	TGCAGCGTTGGGAGGGAATATGCTAACACTGAAGCTTTCTTT
.	TRBV28	few	TRBJ1-1	16	CASSPFVGAVNTEAFF	TGTGCCAGCAGTCCATTTGTCGGGGCGGTGAACACTGAAGCTTTCTTT
.	TRBV15	many	TRBJ2-5	13	CATSRDITAWEYF	TGTGCCACCAGCAGAGATATAACGGCCTGGGAGTACTTC
.	TRBV4-1	.	TRBJ1-2	16	CASSPGNSDTPYGYTF	TGCGCCAGCAGCCCAGGAAACAGCGACACTCCCTATGGCTACACCTTC
TRBD1	TRBV7-2	.	TRBJ1-5	17	CASSLSTGGYSNQPQHF	TGTGCCAGCAGCTTAAGTACAGGGGGATATAGCAATCAGCCCCAGCATTTT
TRBD1	TRBV9	few	TRBJ1-6	16	CASSEGTGTSNSPLHF	TGTGCCAGCAGCGAGGGGACAGGGACAAGCAATTCACCCCTCCACTTT
TRBD2	TRBV12-3/TRBV12-4	.	TRBJ2-3	14	CASEKRGITDTQYF	TGTGCCAGTGAAAAGCGGGGGATCACAGATACGCAGTATTTT
TRBD1	TRBV27	.	TRBJ2-5	17	CASSPIGQGRGEETQYF	TGTGCCAGCAGTCCTATAGGACAGGGTAGGGGGGAAGAGACCCAGTACTTC
.	TRBV2	.	TRBJ2-5	14	CASSDVGLMETQYF	TGTGCCAGCAGTGATGTAGGATTGATGGAGACCCAGTACTTC
.	TRBV20-1	few	TRBJ2-1	13	CSPRPTGYNEQFF	TGCAGTCCGAGGCCTACGGGGTACAATGAGCAGTTCTTC
TRBD2	TRBV4-3	few	TRBJ2-1	17	CASSQLSGVSNYNEQFF	TGCGCCAGCAGCCAGCTAAGCGGGGTTTCGAACTACAATGAGCAGTTCTTC
.	TRBV20-1	once	TRBJ2-3	14	CSAVYSSSTDTQYF	TGCAGTGCTGTCTATTCTTCTAGCACAGATACGCAGTATTTT
.	TRBV28	.	TRBJ2-7	15	CASSLWGEVTYEQYF	TGTGCCAGCAGTCTGTGGGGGGAAGTCACCTACGAGCAGTACTTC
.	TRBV5-1	.	TRBJ2-7	13	CASSFLGPNEQYF	TGCGCCAGCAGCTTCCTCGGGCCGAATGAGCAGTACTTC
TRBD1	TRBV4-3	few	TRBJ1-4	15	CASSQWGTGPEKLFF	TGCGCCAGCAGCCAATGGGGGACAGGGCCTGAAAAACTGTTTTTT
.	TRBV24-1	.	TRBJ1-5	14	CATSQGPGNQPQHF	TGTGCCACCAGTCAGGGACCGGGTAATCAGCCCCAGCATTTT
TRBD2	TRBV2	.	TRBJ2-3	17	CASSEARGGWGTDTQYF	TGTGCCAGCAGTGAAGCACGGGGGGGCTGGGGCACAGATACGCAGTATTTT
.	TRBV4-3	.	TRBJ2-1	16	CASSQDPLGDYNEQFF	TGCGCCAGCAGCCAAGATCCGCTAGGGGACTACAATGAGCAGTTCTTC
TRBD2	TRBV6-5	few	TRBJ2-7	16	CASSLIPSGGPYEQYF	TGTGCCAGCAGTCTTATTCCTAGCGGGGGCCCCTACGAGCAGTACTTC
.	TRBV7-2	.	TRBJ1-5	15	CASSLGAFSNQPQHF	TGTGCCAGCAGCTTAGGGGCGTTTAGCAATCAGCCCCAGCATTTT
TRBD1	TRBV28	few	TRBJ2-7	18	CASIPAGTGGRENYEQYF	TGTGCCAGCATCCCTGCCGGGACAGGAGGAAGGGAGAACTACGAGCAGTACTTC
.	TRBV6-5	.	TRBJ2-3	17	CASSYSTNRLPTDTQYF	TGTGCCAGCAGTTACTCGACAAACCGCCTCCCCACAGATACGCAGTATTTT
.	TRBV19	.	TRBJ2-2	12	CASSMDSGELFF	TGTGCCAGTAGTATGGACTCTGGGGAGCTGTTTTTT
.	TRBV29-1	.	TRBJ1-2	12	CSGSHRVDGYTF	TGCAGCGGTTCTCACAGGGTAGATGGCTACACCTTC
.	TRBV12-3/TRBV12-4	.	TRBJ1-6	14	CASSQAGTDSPLHF	TGTGCCAGCAGTCAAGCTGGGACGGATTCACCCCTCCACTTT
.	TRBV18	.	TRBJ2-1	13	CASLTRDYNEQFF	TGTGCCAGCCTTACCAGGGACTACAATGAGCAGTTCTTC
.	TRBV18	.	TRBJ1-1	16	CASSAISGVGYTEAFF	TGTGCCAGCTCAGCAATTTCAGGGGTTGGGTACACTGAAGCTTTCTTT
.	TRBV7-6	.	TRBJ2-3	16	CASSLAYSLRTDTQYF	TGTGCCAGCAGCTTAGCCTACTCGTTACGCACAGATACGCAGTATTTT
.	TRBV20-1	few	TRBJ1-2	16	CSANLHGGGWSYGYTF	TGCAGTGCTAACCTCCACGGCGGAGGATGGAGCTATGGCTACACCTTC
.	TRBV5-5	.	TRBJ1-5	14	CASSFTDSNQPQHF	TGTGCCAGCAGCTTTACGGATAGCAATCAGCCCCAGCATTTT
.	TRBV20-1	few	TRBJ2-1	15	CSARDQEGAYNEQFF	TGCAGTGCTAGAGATCAGGAGGGGGCCTACAATGAGCAGTTCTTC
.	TRBV29-1	many	TRBJ2-1	13	CSAGPQGYNEQFF	TGCAGCGCCGGCCCCCAGGGCTACAATGAGCAGTTCTTC
TRBD1	TRBV12-3/TRBV12-4	.	TRBJ2-1	17	CASSYDPGQGVGDEQFF	TGTGCCAGCAGTTACGATCCGGGACAGGGCGTAGGCGATGAGCAGTTCTTC
TRBD1	TRBV7-9	.	TRBJ1-5	16	CASSPTGDSSNQPQHF	TGTGCCAGCAGCCCCACAGGGGATAGTAGCAATCAGCCCCAGCATTTT
.	TRBV20-1	.	TRBJ2-7	12	CSAYRDTHEQYF	TGCAGTGCATACCGGGACACCCACGAGCAGTACTTC
TRBD1	TRBV20-1	.	TRBJ2-2	17	CSARDHRRGRLSGELFF	TGCAGTGCTAGAGATCATCGCAGGGGGCGATTATCCGGGGAGCTGTTTTTT
.	TRBV20-1	few	TRBJ1-2	13	CSARDYRTYGYTF	TGCAGTGCTAGAGATTACCGGACCTATGGCTACACCTTC
.	TRBV2	.	TRBJ1-2	15	CASSERLNIGRGYTF	TGTGCCAGCAGTGAAAGGTTGAACATCGGGCGTGGCTACACCTTC
TRBD1	TRBV29-1	few	TRBJ2-2	14	CSVGGGNLPRELFF	TGCAGCGTAGGGGGCGGTAATTTACCCCGGGAGCTGTTTTTT
TRBD2	TRBV5-1	few	TRBJ2-7	14	CASSVTSGGQEQYF	TGCGCCAGCAGCGTGACTAGCGGGGGTCAAGAGCAGTACTTC
.	TRBV12-3/TRBV12-4	.	TRBJ1-1	14	CASSPDGVNTEAFF	TGTGCCAGCAGTCCCGACGGGGTGAACACTGAAGCTTTCTTT
.	TRBV7-2	.	TRBJ1-1	14	CASSFDRQNTEAFF	TGTGCCAGCAGCTTTGACAGGCAGAACACTGAAGCTTTCTTT
.	TRBV5-1	.	TRBJ1-5	14	CASSLDTGNQPQHF	TGCGCCAGCAGCTTAGACACCGGCAATCAGCCCCAGCATTTT
.	TRBV27	.	TRBJ1-6	14	CASSSGRINSPLHF	TGTGCCAGCAGTTCGGGACGGATAAATTCACCCCTCCACTTT
TRBD1	TRBV29-1	.	TRBJ1-2	14	CSVEGGQGDNGYTF	TGCAGCGTTGAAGGGGGACAGGGGGACAATGGCTACACCTTC
.	TRBV15	few	TRBJ2-3	12	CATSRGGDTQYF	TGTGCCACCAGCAGAGGGGGGGATACGCAGTATTTT
TRBD1	TRBV4-3	.	TRBJ1-2	17	CAGSQEYEGAISYGYTF	TGCGCCGGCAGCCAAGAGTACGAGGGGGCGATAAGTTATGGCTACACCTTC
.	TRBV7-2	few	TRBJ2-3	14	CASSRTTMEDTQYF	TGTGCCAGCAGCCGGACCACGATGGAGGATACGCAGTATTTT
.	TRBV4-2	.	TRBJ2-1	15	CASSQDPGARGEQFF	TGTGCCAGCAGCCAAGATCCGGGGGCGAGAGGTGAGCAGTTCTTC
.	TRBV29-1	.	TRBJ1-1	12	CSVALQNTEAFF	TGCAGCGTTGCACTCCAGAACACTGAAGCTTTCTTT
.	TRBV6-6	.	TRBJ2-7	13	CASSYSVGHEQYF	TGTGCCAGCAGTTACTCGGTCGGCCACGAGCAGTACTTC
.	TRBV7-9	.	TRBJ1-2	16	CASSSSRDVANYGYTF	TGTGCCAGCAGCTCCTCCCGGGACGTCGCCAATTATGGCTACACCTTC